This TCR beta chain came from a study of CD8 T cells in Susac syndrome. cDNA came from about 0.51 to 1 ug RNA primed by random hexamers. MiXCR, run by TCRdb on the immunoSEQ multiplex PCR reads, gives a single entry per CDR3 protein. The sample lists 150,000 or so distinct CDR3 sequences, just under 95% occurring once. Susac syndrome patients met recently defined diagnostic criteria for definite or probable disease. The CDR3 extends over 14 amino acids. V was clipped by 7 bases and J by 10 bases, with 22 bases between them. Looked up from germline, CDR1 is LNHDA and CDR2 is SQIVND (reference sequence).

The origin of this receptor is a human donor with Susac syndrome. The chain joins TRBV19 to TRBJ1-1; tentative D call: TRBD1 (5 bases). The sample was CD4+ T cells from PBMCs. This CDR3 reads CASNLDRDPAGAFF. The CDR3 DNA is TGTGCCAGTAACTTAGATCGGGACCCCGCGGGAGCTTTCTTT.